This TCR beta chain was sequenced for a study of human T cells and chemical hapten exposure. Broader study findings: The study found expanded TCRs formed significantly more large CDR3 similarity clusters than controls. PT1 expanded TCR counts correlated positively with patch test score.

Germline-derived CDR1 and CDR2 are MDHEN and SYDVKM. The CDR3 totals 12 residues. V was shortened by 6 bases and J by 4 bases, with 9 bases between the two germline ends. This clonotype was seen more than once but under ten times. Its matching antigen is unknown. The time point was: patch test 1, 2 weeks after DPC sensitization. The treatment denotes: therapeutic diphenylcyclopropenone sensitization with weekly scalp DPC. Unique molecular identifiers were attached to individual cDNA molecules during library preparation. TCRdb called the RACE reads again in MiXCR, with one record for every CDR3 protein. The sample lists approximately 60,000 distinct CDR3 sequences; about 9.3% were seen once.

Sample: whole blood, taken in connection with sensitization to the hapten diphenylcyclopropenone (DPC). The chain carries TRBV28 and TRBJ1-2; D remains ambiguous. The clonotype was recovered from a woman aged 40 to 55 with alopecia areata. Some clones in this sample may be carry-over from other donors' samples. The CDR3 spells CASSLVGYGYTF. The CDR3 region has the DNA TGTGCCAGCAGCCTGGTCGGCTATGGCTACACCTTC.